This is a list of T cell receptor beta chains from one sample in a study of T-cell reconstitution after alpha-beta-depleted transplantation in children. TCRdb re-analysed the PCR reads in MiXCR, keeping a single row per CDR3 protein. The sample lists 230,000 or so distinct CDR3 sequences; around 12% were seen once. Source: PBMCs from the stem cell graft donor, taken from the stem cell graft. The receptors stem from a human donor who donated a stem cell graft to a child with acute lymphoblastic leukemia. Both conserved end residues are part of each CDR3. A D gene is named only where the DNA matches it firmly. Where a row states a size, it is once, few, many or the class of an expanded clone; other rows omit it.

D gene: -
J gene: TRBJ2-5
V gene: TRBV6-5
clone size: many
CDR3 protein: CASNHNEVQETQYF
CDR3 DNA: TGTGCCAGCAACCACAACGAGGTCCAAGAGACCCAGTACTTC

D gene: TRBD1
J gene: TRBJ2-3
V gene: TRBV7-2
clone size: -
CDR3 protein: CASSLVAREGADTQYF
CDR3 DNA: TGTGCCAGCAGCTTAGTGGCGCGAGAGGGGGCAGATACGCAGTATTTC

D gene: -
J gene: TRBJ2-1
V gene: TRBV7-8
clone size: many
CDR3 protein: CASSLAGGIYNEQFF
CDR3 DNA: TGTGCCAGCAGCTTAGCAGGCGGGATTTACAATGAGCAGTTCTTC

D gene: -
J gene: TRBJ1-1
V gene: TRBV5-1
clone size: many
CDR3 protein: CASSLTQTNTEAFF
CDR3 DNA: TGCGCCAGCAGCTTGACCCAAACGAACACTGAAGCTTTCTTT

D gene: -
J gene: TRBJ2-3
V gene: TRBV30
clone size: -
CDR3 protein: CAWSSPGLRDTQYF
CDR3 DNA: TGTGCCTGGAGTTCCCCGGGGCTGAGAGATACGCAGTATTTT

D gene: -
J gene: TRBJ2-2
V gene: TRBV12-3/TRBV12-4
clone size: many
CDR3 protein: CASRSVSKNTGELFF
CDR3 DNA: TGTGCCAGCAGAAGCGTGTCGAAGAACACCGGGGAGCTGTTTTTT

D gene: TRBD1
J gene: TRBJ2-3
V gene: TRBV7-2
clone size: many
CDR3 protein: CASTRQGQGADTQYF
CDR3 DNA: TGTGCCAGCACCCGCCAGGGACAGGGGGCAGATACGCAGTATTTT

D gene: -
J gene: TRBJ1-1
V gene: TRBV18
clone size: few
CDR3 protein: CASSPGQPWGGNTEAFF
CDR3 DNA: TGTGCCAGCTCACCGGGGCAGCCTTGGGGCGGGAACACTGAAGCTTTCTTT

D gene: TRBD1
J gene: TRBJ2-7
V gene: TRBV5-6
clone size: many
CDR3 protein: CASSLGQGAEQYF
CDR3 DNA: TGTGCCAGCAGCTTGGGGCAGGGGGCCGAGCAGTACTTC

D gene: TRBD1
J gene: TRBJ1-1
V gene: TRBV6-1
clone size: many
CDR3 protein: CASSEHRQGVAEAFF
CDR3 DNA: TGTGCCAGCAGTGAACATCGGCAGGGGGTGGCTGAAGCTTTCTTT

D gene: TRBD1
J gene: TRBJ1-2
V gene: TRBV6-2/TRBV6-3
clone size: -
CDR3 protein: CASTMGQGAMYGYTF
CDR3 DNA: TGTGCCAGCACCATGGGGCAGGGGGCGATGTATGGCTACACCTTC

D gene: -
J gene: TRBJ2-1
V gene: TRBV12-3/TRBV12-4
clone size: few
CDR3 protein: CASSTHRAISYNEQFF
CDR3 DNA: TGTGCCAGCAGTACCCACCGGGCCATCTCCTACAATGAGCAGTTCTTC

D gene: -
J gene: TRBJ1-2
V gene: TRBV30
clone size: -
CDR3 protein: CAWGIGALYGYTF
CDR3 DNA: TGTGCCTGGGGGATAGGGGCCCTCTATGGCTACACCTTC

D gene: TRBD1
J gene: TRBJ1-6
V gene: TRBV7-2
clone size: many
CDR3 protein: CASSLEYRGNSPLHF
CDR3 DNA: TGTGCCAGCAGCTTAGAGTACAGGGGAAATTCACCCCTCCACTTT

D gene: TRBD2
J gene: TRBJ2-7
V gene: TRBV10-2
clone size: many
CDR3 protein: CASSDSGGVSEQYF
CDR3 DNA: TGCGCCAGCAGTGATTCGGGGGGGGTCTCCGAGCAGTACTTC

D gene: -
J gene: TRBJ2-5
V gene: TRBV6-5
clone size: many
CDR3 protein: CASSYSGGLEETQYF
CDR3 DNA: TGTGCCAGCAGTTACTCAGGGGGGTTGGAGGAGACCCAGTACTTC

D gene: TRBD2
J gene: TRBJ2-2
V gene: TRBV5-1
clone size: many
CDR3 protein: CASTRGGAEYTGELFF
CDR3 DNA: TGCGCCAGCACGCGGGGGGGCGCAGAATATACCGGGGAGCTGTTTTTT

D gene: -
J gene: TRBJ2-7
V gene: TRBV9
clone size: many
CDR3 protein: CASSVSQGTYEQYF
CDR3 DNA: TGTGCCAGCAGCGTATCCCAAGGCACCTACGAGCAGTACTTC

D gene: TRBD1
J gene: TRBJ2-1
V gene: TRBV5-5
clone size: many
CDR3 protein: CASSLRLSRTGGEEQFF
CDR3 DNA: TGTGCCAGCAGCTTGCGACTATCTAGGACAGGGGGCGAGGAGCAGTTCTTC

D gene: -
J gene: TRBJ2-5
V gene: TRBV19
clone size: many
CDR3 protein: CASSAGGAGGYETQYF
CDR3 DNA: TGTGCCAGTAGCGCCGGAGGGGCAGGAGGGTACGAGACCCAGTACTTC

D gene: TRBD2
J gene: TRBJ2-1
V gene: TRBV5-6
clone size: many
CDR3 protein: CASSQGTANGLAGKFNEQFF
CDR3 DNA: TGTGCCAGCAGCCAGGGGACAGCAAACGGACTAGCGGGGAAATTCAATGAGCAGTTCTTC

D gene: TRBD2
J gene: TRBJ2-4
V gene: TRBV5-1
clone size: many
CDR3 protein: CASKASGRENIQYF
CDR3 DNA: TGCGCCAGCAAGGCTAGCGGGAGGGAAAACATTCAGTACTTC

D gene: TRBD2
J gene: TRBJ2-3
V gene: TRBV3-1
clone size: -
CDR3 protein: CACCQDTSSGFYTDTQYF
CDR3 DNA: TGTGCCTGCTGCCAAGATACTTCTAGCGGGTTTTACACAGATACGCAGTATTTT

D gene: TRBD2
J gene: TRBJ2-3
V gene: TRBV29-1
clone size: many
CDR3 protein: CSVAGTSGGTNTQYF
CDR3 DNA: TGCAGCGTTGCCGGGACTAGCGGGGGGACGAATACGCAGTATTTT

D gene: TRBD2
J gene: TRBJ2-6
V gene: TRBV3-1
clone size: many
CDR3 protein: CASTHTTGGYSGANVLTF
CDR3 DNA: TGTGCCAGCACTCATACCACGGGAGGGTACTCTGGGGCCAACGTCCTGACTTTC

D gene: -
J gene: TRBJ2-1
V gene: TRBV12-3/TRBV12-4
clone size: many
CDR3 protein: CASSSGAENNEQFF
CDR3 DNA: TGTGCCAGCAGTTCAGGTGCGGAAAACAATGAGCAGTTCTTC

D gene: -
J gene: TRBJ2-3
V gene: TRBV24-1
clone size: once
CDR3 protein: CATSFEKGPDTQYF
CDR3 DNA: TGTGCCACCAGTTTTGAGAAGGGCCCAGATACGCAGTATTTT

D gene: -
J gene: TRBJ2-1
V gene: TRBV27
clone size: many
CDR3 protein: CASSLSGNEQFF
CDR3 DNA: TGTGCCAGCAGTTTATCGGGCAATGAGCAGTTCTTC

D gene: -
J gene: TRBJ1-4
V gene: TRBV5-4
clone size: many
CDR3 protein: CASSLGVKGTGLRGEKLFF
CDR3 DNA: TGTGCCAGCAGCTTGGGGGTGAAGGGGACGGGCCTACGAGGCGAAAAACTGTTTTTT

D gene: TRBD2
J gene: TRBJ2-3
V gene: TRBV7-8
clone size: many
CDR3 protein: CASSSARWTSGGAEDTQYF
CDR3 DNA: TGTGCCAGCAGCTCCGCTCGGTGGACTAGCGGGGGGGCCGAAGATACGCAGTATTTT

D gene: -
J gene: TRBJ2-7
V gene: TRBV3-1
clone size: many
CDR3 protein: CASSPQAGLSSYEQYF
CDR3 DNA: TGTGCCAGCAGCCCCCAGGCGGGGCTTTCCTCCTACGAGCAGTACTTC

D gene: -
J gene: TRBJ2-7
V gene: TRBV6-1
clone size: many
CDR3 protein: CASSRADSPEVVYEQYF
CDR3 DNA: TGTGCCAGTTCTCGGGCAGACAGCCCAGAGGTCGTCTACGAGCAGTACTTC

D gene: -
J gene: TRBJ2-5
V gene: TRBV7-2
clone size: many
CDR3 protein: CASTQGETQYF
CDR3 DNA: TGTGCCAGCACCCAAGGGGAGACCCAGTACTTC

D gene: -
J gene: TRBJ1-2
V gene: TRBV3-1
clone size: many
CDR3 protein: CASSHLEGSFNYGYTF
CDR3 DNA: TGTGCCAGCAGCCACCTAGAGGGGTCCTTTAACTATGGCTACACCTTC

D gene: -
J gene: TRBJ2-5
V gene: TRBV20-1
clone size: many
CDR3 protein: CSARGQEETQYF
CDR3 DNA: TGCAGTGCTAGAGGGCAGGAAGAGACCCAGTACTTC

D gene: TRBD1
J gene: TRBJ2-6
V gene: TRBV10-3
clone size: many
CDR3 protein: CAISETGAGANVLTF
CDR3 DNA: TGTGCCATCAGCGAGACAGGGGCCGGGGCCAACGTCCTGACTTTC

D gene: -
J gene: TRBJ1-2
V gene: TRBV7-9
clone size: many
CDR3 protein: CASSVSSSYGYTF
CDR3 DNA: TGTGCCAGCAGCGTGAGTTCCTCCTATGGCTACACCTTC

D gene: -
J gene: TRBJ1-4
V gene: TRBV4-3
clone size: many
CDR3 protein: CASSQDLAGLTLANEKLFF
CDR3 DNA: TGCGCCAGCAGCCAAGATCTCGCAGGGCTAACGCTGGCTAATGAAAAACTGTTTTTT

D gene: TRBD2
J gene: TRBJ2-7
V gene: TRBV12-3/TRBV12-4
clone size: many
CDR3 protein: CASSWGTTLGEQYF
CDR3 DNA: TGTGCCAGCAGCTGGGGGACTACTCTGGGAGAGCAGTACTTC

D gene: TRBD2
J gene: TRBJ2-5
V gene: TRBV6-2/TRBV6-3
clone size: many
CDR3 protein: CASSTGASGGQETQYF
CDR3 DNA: TGTGCCAGCAGTACCGGGGCTAGCGGGGGCCAAGAGACCCAGTACTTC

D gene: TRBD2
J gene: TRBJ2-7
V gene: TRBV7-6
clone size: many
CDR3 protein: CASSSGTSDYEQYF
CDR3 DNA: TGTGCCAGCAGCTCCGGGACTAGCGACTACGAGCAGTACTTC

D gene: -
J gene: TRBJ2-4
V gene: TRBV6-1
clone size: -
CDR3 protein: CASSDLAKNSQYF
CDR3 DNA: TGTGCCAGCAGTGACCTAGCCAAAAACAGTCAGTACTTC

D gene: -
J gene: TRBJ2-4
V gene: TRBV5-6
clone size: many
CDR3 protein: CASSLRALAKNIQYF
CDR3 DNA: TGTGCCAGCAGCTTGAGAGCCTTAGCCAAAAACATTCAGTACTTC

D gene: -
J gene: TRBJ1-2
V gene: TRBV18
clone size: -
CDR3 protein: CASSRHSQSYGYTF
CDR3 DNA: TGTGCCAGCTCCCGGCACAGCCAGAGCTATGGCTACACCTTT

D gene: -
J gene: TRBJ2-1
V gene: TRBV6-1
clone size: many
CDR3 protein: CASSEEWGLYNEQFF
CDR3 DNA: TGTGCCAGCAGTGAAGAGTGGGGGCTCTACAATGAGCAGTTCTTC

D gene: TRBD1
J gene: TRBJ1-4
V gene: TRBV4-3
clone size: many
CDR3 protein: CASSQGTGTNEKLFF
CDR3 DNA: TGCGCCAGCAGCCAAGGGACAGGAACTAATGAAAAACTGTTTTTT

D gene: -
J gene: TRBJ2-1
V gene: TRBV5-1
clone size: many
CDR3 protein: CASKGGLGTEQFF
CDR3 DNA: TGCGCCAGTAAGGGGGGCTTAGGAACGGAGCAGTTCTTC

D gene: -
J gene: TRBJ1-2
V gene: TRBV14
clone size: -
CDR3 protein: CASSQDSTGYTF
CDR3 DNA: TGTGCCAGCAGCCAAGATTCTACTGGCTACACCTTC

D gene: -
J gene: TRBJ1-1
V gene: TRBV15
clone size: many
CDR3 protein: CATSRTWNTEAFF
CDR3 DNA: TGTGCCACCAGCAGAACCTGGAACACTGAAGCTTTCTTT

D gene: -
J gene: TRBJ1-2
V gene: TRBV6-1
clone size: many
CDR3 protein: CASSLNPPYWSVNYGYTF
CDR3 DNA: TGTGCCAGCAGCCTAAACCCCCCATACTGGTCAGTTAACTATGGCTACACCTTC

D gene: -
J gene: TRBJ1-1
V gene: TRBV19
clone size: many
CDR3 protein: CASTSGESGGTEAFF
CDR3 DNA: TGTGCCAGTACCTCAGGGGAGTCGGGGGGCACTGAAGCTTTCTTT

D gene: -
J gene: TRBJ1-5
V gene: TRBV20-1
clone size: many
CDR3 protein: CSARGEGKRRQPQHF
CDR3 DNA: TGCAGTGCTAGAGGGGAAGGTAAGAGGAGGCAGCCCCAGCATTTT

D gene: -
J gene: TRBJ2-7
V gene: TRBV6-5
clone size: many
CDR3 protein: CASRRTSYEQYF
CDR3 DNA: TGTGCCAGCCGGCGGACCTCCTACGAGCAGTACTTC

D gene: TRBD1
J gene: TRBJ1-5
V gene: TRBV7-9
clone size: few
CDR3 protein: CASSAGQGRHQPQHF
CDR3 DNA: TGTGCCAGCAGCGCCGGACAGGGGCGGCATCAGCCCCAGCATTTT

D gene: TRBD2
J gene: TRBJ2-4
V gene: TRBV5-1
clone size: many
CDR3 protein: CASSFSGGENIQYF
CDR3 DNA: TGCGCCAGCAGCTTCAGCGGGGGGGAAAACATTCAGTACTTC

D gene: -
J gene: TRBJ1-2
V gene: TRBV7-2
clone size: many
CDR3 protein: CASSPVGQTSNYGYTF
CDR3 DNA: TGTGCCAGCAGCCCAGTGGGGCAGACTTCTAACTATGGCTACACCTTC

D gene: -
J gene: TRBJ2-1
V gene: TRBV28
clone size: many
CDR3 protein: CASSFWGVRSYNEQFF
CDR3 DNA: TGTGCCAGCAGTTTCTGGGGGGTTCGTTCCTACAATGAGCAGTTCTTC

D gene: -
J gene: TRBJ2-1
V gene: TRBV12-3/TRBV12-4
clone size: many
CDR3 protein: CASTMTTSPYNEQFF
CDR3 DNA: TGTGCCAGCACCATGACCACGTCCCCTTACAATGAGCAGTTCTTC

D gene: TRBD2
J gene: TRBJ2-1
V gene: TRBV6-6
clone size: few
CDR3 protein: CAAGVNVHEQFF
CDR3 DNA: TGTGCCGCGGGGGTGAACGTCCATGAGCAGTTCTTC

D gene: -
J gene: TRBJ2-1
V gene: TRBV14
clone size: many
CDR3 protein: CASSQELGYNEQFF
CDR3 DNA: TGTGCCAGCAGCCAAGAACTAGGTTACAATGAGCAGTTCTTC